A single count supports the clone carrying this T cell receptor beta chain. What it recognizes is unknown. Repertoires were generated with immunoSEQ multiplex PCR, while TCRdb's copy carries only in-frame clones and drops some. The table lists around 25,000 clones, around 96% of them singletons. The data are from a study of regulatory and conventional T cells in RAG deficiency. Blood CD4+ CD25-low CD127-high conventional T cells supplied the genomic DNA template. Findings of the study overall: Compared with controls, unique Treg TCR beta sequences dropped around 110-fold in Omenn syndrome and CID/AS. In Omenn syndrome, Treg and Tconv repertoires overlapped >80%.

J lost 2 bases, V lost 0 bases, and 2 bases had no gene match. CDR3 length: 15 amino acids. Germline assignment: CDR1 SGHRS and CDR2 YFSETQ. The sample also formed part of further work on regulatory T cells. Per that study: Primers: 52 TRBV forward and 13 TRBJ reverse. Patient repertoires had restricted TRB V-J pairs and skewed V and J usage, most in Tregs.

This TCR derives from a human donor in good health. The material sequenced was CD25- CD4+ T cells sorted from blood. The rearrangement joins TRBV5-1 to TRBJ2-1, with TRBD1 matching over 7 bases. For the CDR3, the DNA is TGCGCCAGCAGCTTGGACAGGGGAACCTACAATGAGCAGTTCTTC. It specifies CASSLDRGTYNEQFF.